The clone carrying this T cell receptor (beta chain) was seen repeatedly, ten times or more. Its antigen remains unknown. This sample stems from a study of T-cell reconstitution after alpha-beta-depleted transplantation in children. General study points: A year post-transplant, T-cell counts and diversity derived mostly from newly produced T cells. Elevated TCRbeta diversity at day 60 was traced, in some patients, to surviving recipient T cells and thymic progenitors. At around two months after transplant, the alpha-beta T cells were reportedly derived from several hundred expanded clones that came from non-depleted graft cells.

As it was prepared, the TCRbeta library received unique molecular identifiers. TCRdb passed the PCR reads through MiXCR, listing each CDR3 protein once. The data contain hundreds of thousands of distinct CDR3 sequences, roughly 8.2% of them singletons. This CDR3 region has 10 residues. V was clipped by 10 bases and J by 10 bases, with 13 bases between them. Germline loops: CDR1 MNHNS, CDR2 SASEGT. This chain uses TRBV6-1 with TRBJ1-1; D is undetermined. This sequence was found in a male patient between 10 and 17 years old who had a stem cell transplant for acute lymphoblastic leukemia, so the T cells may come from the graft donor. The sequences come from PBMCs, mostly from graft donor cells, collected 180 days after TCRalphabeta/CD19-depleted stem cell transplant. The CDR3 nucleotides read TGTGCCACCACAGACCCCGCAGCTTTCTTT. Its translation: CATTDPAAFF.